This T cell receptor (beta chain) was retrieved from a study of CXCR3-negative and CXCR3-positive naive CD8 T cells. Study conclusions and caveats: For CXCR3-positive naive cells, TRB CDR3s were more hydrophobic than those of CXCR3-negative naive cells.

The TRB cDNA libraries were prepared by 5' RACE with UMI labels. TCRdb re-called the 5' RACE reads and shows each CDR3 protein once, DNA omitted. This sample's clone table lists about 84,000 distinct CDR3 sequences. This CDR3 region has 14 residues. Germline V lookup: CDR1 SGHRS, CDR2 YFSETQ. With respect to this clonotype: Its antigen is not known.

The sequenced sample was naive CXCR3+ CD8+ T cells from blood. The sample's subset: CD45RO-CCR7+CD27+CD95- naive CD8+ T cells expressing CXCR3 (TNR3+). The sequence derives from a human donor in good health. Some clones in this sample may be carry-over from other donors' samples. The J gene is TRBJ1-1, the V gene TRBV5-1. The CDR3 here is CASSFQVPNTEAFF. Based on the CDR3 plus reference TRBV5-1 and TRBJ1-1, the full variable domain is KAGVTQTPRYLIKTRGQQVTLSCSPISGHRSVSWYQQTPGQGLQFLFEYFSETQRNKGNFPGRFSGRQFSNSRSEMNVSTLELGDSALYLCASSFQVPNTEAFFGQGTRLTVV.